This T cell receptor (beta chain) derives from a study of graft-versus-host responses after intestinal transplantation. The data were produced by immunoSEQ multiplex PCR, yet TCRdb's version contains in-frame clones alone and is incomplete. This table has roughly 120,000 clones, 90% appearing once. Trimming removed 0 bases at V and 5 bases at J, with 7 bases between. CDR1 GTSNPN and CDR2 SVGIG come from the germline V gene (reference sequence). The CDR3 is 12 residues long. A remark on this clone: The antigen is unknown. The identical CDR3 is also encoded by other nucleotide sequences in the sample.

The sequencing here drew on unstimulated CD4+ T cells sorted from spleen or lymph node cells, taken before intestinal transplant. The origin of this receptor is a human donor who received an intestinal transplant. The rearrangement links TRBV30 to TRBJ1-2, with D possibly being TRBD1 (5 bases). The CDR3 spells CAWSVRGYGYTF. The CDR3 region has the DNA TGTGCCTGGAGTGTACGGGGGTATGGCTACACCTTC.